The 24 T cell receptor beta chains presented below share a single source sample, sequenced in a study of T cells in Graves' hyperthyroidism and ophthalmopathy. RNA transcripts yielded amplified TCR beta CDR3 regions. The HTBI primer set was used in a first-round RT-PCR of the TCR CDR3. TCRdb reprocessed the multiplex PCR reads with MiXCR, giving one entry per CDR3 protein. This sample has some 650,000 distinct CDR3 sequences, with around 15% found just once. Input material: blood. The receptors originated from a woman in her thirties or forties with Graves' ophthalmopathy.

This clonotype was detected many times. This chain uses TRBV3-1 with TRBJ2-1, with 14 bases identical to TRBD2. J was trimmed by 15 bases and V by 1 base; bases with no gene match: 5. CDR3 size: 14 residues. CDR1 LGHDT and CDR2 YNNKEL come from the germline V gene (reference sequence). The CDR3 reads CASSQGLAGGLTFF. The CDR3 coding sequence is TGTGCCAGCAGCCAAGGACTAGCGGGAGGGCTCACGTTCTTC.

This clonotype was counted a few times. The rearrangement links TRBV5-1 to TRBJ2-1; TRBD2 agrees at 11 bases. J was trimmed by 0 bases and V by 7 bases; bases with no gene match: 6. The CDR3 loop spans 16 amino acids. The V gene's germline CDR1 is SGHRS and CDR2 YFSETQ. The DNA for the CDR3 is TGCGCCAGCTCCGAGCTAGCGGGAGGCTCCTACAATGAGCAGTTCTTC. Its protein product is CASSELAGGSYNEQFF.

CDR3 coding DNA: TGTGCCAGCATTCATAGGGCGGGAGGGACAAGGGCTTTCTTT. Amino acid sequence: CASIHRAGGTRAFF. The J gene is TRBJ1-1, the V gene TRBV27; D might be TRBD1 (6 bases). The CDR3 has 14 residues. With 7 bases removed from V and 11 bases from J, the gap between germline ends came to 23 bases. Germline values: CDR1 MNHEY, CDR2 SMNVEV (reference sequence).

This chain links TRBV5-4 with TRBJ2-1; 10 bases line up with TRBD2. Trimming cost V 0 bases and J 8 bases; bases outside gene matches: 5. This CDR3 spans 15 amino acids. Germline CDR1 is SGHNT and CDR2 is YYREEE (reference sequence). The CDR3 bases are TGTGCCAGCAGCTTGGGGGGCCTAGCGGGGGATGAGCAGTTCTTC. It translates to CASSLGGLAGDEQFF.

The V and J genes are TRBV20-1 and TRBJ1-1; 9 bases map to TRBD1. J lost 1 base, V lost 0 bases, and 3 bases had no gene match. The CDR3 spans 15 residues. Germline assignment: CDR1 DFQATT and CDR2 SNEGSKA (reference sequence). The DNA for the CDR3 is TGCAGTGCTAGAGAACAGGGGGCAACGAACACTGAAGCTTTCTTT. Protein sequence: CSAREQGATNTEAFF.

This clonotype was seen repeatedly, ten times or more. The rearrangement joins TRBV13 to TRBJ2-1; no clear D. The germline gives CDR1 PRHDT, CDR2 FYEKMQ (reference sequence). V gave up 0 bases and J gave up 8 bases, with 8 bases separating them. This CDR3 comprises 13 residues. The CDR3 DNA reads TGTGCCAGCAGCTTAGGGCCCCTCTATGAGCAGTTCTTC. Translating it yields CASSLGPLYEQFF.

This clonotype was counted only a few times. The chain uses TRBV5-1 and TRBJ1-3; D is possibly TRBD1 (5 bases). The CDR3 has 16 residues. Germline CDR1 and CDR2: SGHRS and YFSETQ. Deletions cut 3 bases from V and 2 bases from J, with 15 bases between. The CDR3 DNA reads TGCGCCAGCAGCTCGCGACAGAATTTGGCTGGAAACACCATATATTTT. Amino acid sequence: CASSSRQNLAGNTIYF.

This clonotype was seen more than once but under ten times. This chain links TRBV5-5 with TRBJ1-4; D unresolved. This CDR3 has 12 residues. V lost 2 bases, J lost 8 bases, and 7 bases lay in between. The V gene's germline CDR1 is SGHKS and CDR2 YYEKEE (reference sequence). The DNA for the CDR3 is TGTGCCAGCAGCTTTTTAGGGGAAAAACTGTTTTTT. It is translated as CASSFLGEKLFF. The whole variable domain, filled in from reference TRBV5-5 and TRBJ1-4, reads DAGVTQSPTHLIKTRGQQVTLRCSPISGHKSVSWYQQVLGQGPQFIFQYYEKEERGRGNFPDRFSARQFPNYSSELNVNALLLGDSALYLCASSFLGEKLFFGSGTQLSVL.

V gene TRBV7-3 combines with J gene TRBJ2-3; 8 nucleotides match TRBD2. Germline V gene data show CDR1 as SGHTA and CDR2 as FQGTGA. The J segment lost 4 bases and the V segment lost 2 bases, leaving 5 bases of the junction unmatched. CDR3 length: 15 amino acids. CDR3 sequence reads: CASSLRGGWADTQYF. Here the CDR3 DNA reads TGTGCCAGCAGCTTACGGGGGGGATGGGCAGATACGCAGTATTTT.

The chain recombines TRBV28 with TRBJ1-3; 12 nucleotides match TRBD1. The CDR3 contains 18 residues. Trimming cost V 6 bases and J 0 bases; bases outside gene matches: 9. Germline values: CDR1 MDHEN, CDR2 SYDVKM. CDR3 bases: TGTGCCAGCAGGAAGGGACAGGGGGCTCGCAGCTCTGGAAACACCATATATTTT. Its protein is CASRKGQGARSSGNTIYF.

The genes are TRBV9 and TRBJ2-3; 10 nucleotides line up with TRBD2. CDR1 and CDR2 (germline): SGDLS, YYNGEE. The ends lost 0 bases at V and 9 bases at J; junction bases unmatched: 10. CDR3 length: 16 amino acids. The CDR3 region has the DNA TGTGCCAGCAGCGTAGGGAATAGCGGGGGGTCCGCAACGCAGTATTTT. Translated, it gives CASSVGNSGGSATQYF.

This clonotype was counted a few times. The CDR3 DNA reads as TGTGCCAGCAGCGCCGGGGTCCTGGCACCTACGCAGTATTTT. Translating gives CASSAGVLAPTQYF. This chain links TRBV7-3 with TRBJ2-3, with D possibly being TRBD2 (5 bases). The CDR3 covers 14 residues. V dropped 5 bases and J dropped 8 bases, with 17 bases sitting between them. CDR1 SGHTA and CDR2 FQGTGA come from the germline V gene.

V usage is TRBV29-1 and J usage is TRBJ1-2; D not certain. V dropped 1 base and J dropped 2 bases, with 8 bases sitting between them. The CDR3 loop spans 13 amino acids. Germline CDR1 and CDR2: SQVTM and ANQGSEA. This CDR3 is CSVEVNLNYGYTF. The CDR3 DNA follows: TGCAGCGTTGAAGTAAACCTCAACTATGGCTACACCTTC. The full variable domain, completed using reference TRBV29-1 and TRBJ1-2, is SAVISQKPSRDICQRGTSLTIQCQVDSQVTMMFWYRQQPGQSLTLIATANQGSEATYESGFVIDKFPISRPNLTFSTLTVSNMSPEDSSIYLCSVEVNLNYGYTFGSGTRLTVV.

The chain joins TRBV4-2 to TRBJ2-7; D may correspond to TRBD1 or TRBD2 (5 bases each). CDR3 size: 14 residues. Germline V gene data show CDR1 as LGHNA and CDR2 as YNFKEQ. Trimming pared 0 bases from V and 7 bases from J, leaving 13 bases between. DNA of the CDR3: TGTGCCAGCAGCCAAGATAGAGGGACGAGGGAGCAGTACTTC. Translation gives CASSQDRGTREQYF.

The chain links TRBV6-1 to TRBJ1-2, with D unclear. With 9 bases removed from V and 4 bases from J, the gap between germline ends came to 12 bases. The germline CDR1 and CDR2 sequences are MNHNS and SASEGT. The CDR3 loop spans 12 amino acids. The CDR3, as DNA: TGTGCCAGTACGGGCCGAGGCTATGGCTACACCTTC. Translated, it gives CASTGRGYGYTF.

This clonotype was observed many times. The rearrangement links TRBV28 to TRBJ1-2; maybe TRBD1 (6 bases). Germline V gene data show CDR1 as MDHEN and CDR2 as SYDVKM. The V end was cut by 4 bases, the J end by 6 bases, with 12 bases between. This CDR3 is built from 13 residues. CDR3 region: CASSSYGQHGYTF. The DNA for the CDR3 is TGTGCCAGCAGTTCCTACGGACAGCATGGCTACACCTTC.

The gene calls are TRBV5-1 and TRBJ1-3, with 8 bases fitting TRBD1. With 3 bases clipped from V and 8 bases from J, the junction kept 4 bases outside the gene matches. Germline V gives CDR1 SGHRS, CDR2 YFSETQ. The CDR3 totals 13 residues. CDR3 DNA: TGCGCCAGCAGCTGGACAGGGACTGACACCATATATTTT. This gives the protein CASSWTGTDTIYF.

This clonotype was detected many times. J is TRBJ2-3 and V is TRBV14, with D tentatively TRBD1 (5 bases). CDR1 and CDR2 (germline): SGHDN, FVKESK. The CDR3 is 14 residues long. Trimming cost V 3 bases and J 2 bases, with 9 bases left between them. The CDR3 spells CASSQDILTDTQYF. DNA of the CDR3: TGTGCCAGCAGCCAGGACATTCTCACAGATACGCAGTATTTT.

This clonotype was seen ten or more times. The rearrangement uses TRBV30 and TRBJ1-4, with D uncertain. Trimming pared 0 bases from V and 7 bases from J, leaving 9 bases between. The CDR3 length is 13 residues. Germline V gives CDR1 GTSNPN, CDR2 SVGIG (reference sequence). CDR3 in DNA: TGTGCCTGGAGTGTAATGGATACTGAAAAACTGTTTTTT. Residues: CAWSVMDTEKLFF.

This clonotype was observed a handful of times. The chain carries TRBV30 and TRBJ2-2; tentatively, D is TRBD2 (5 bases). The germline gives CDR1 GTSNPN, CDR2 SVGIG (reference sequence). The length of the CDR3 is 12 residues. Trimming removed 4 bases from V and 7 bases from J, with 10 bases in between. CDR3 in DNA: TGTGCCTGGACCCACGGGGTCGGGGAGCTGTTTTTT. Its protein is CAWTHGVGELFF.

The table lists this clonotype with many counts. The DNA of the CDR3 is TGTGCCAGCAGCTCGGGACTCTACAATGAGCAGTTCTTC. Its protein is CASSSGLYNEQFF. The gene calls are TRBV7-8 and TRBJ2-1, with TRBD2 as a possible D gene (6 bases). The germline V gene encodes CDR1 SGHVS and CDR2 FQNEAQ. CDR3 length: 13 residues. With 4 bases removed from V and 3 bases from J, the gap between germline ends came to 7 bases.

The J gene is TRBJ2-2, the V gene TRBV28, with D perhaps TRBD1 (6 bases). In germline, CDR1 is MDHEN, CDR2 SYDVKM. Trimming pared 6 bases from V and 4 bases from J, leaving 18 bases between. This CDR3 spans 16 amino acids. Written as DNA, the CDR3 is TGTGCCAGCAGGACAGGTGGGCAGTCCGGCACCGGGGAGCTGTTTTTT. It encodes CASRTGGQSGTGELFF.

This chain connects TRBV30 to TRBJ1-6, with D possibly matching TRBD1 (5 bases). In germline, CDR1 is GTSNPN, CDR2 SVGIG (reference sequence). The V gene lost 3 bases and the J gene lost 0 bases, with 12 bases spanning the gap. This CDR3 region has 16 residues. CDR3 protein: CAWRPGPVSYNSPLHF. CDR3 nucleotide sequence: TGTGCCTGGAGACCGGGACCGGTCTCCTATAATTCACCCCTCCACTTT.

In this sample, this clonotype turned up many times. The gene calls are TRBV2 and TRBJ2-1; the D gene is possibly TRBD1 (5 bases). V dropped 6 bases and J dropped 9 bases, with 18 bases sitting between them. The CDR3 spans 14 residues. Per germline, CDR1 SNHLY and CDR2 FYNNEI. CDR3 DNA sequence: TGTGCCAGCAGATACCTCGACAGAGCAGGTGAGCAGTTCTTC. It encodes CASRYLDRAGEQFF. Supplemented by reference TRBV2 and TRBJ2-1, the full variable domain reads EPEVTQTPSHQVTQMGQEVILRCVPISNHLYFYWYRQILGQKVEFLVSFYNNEISEKSEIFDDQFSVERPDGSNFTLKIRSTKLEDSAMYFCASRYLDRAGEQFFGPGTRLTVL.